Each of the 15 T cell receptor beta chains below was sequenced from the same sample in a study of blood T cell repertoires in COVID-19. Clones were sequenced by immunoSEQ multiplex PCR, and TCRdb holds only the in-frame ones, with some missing. There are about 150,000 clones in the sample; over 80% occur only once, and roughly 2.9% lies in the top ten. Material for sequencing was peripheral blood. The receptors were sampled from a woman aged 55 to 70 with acute or convalescent COVID-19.

The genes are TRBV6-1 and TRBJ1-6; a weak D match, TRBD1 (5 bases). The CDR3 contains 14 residues. The germline gives CDR1 MNHNS, CDR2 SASEGT. V was trimmed by 1 base and J by 7 bases, leaving 8 bases between them. CDR3 bases: TGTGCCAGCAGTGAAGGACAGACCAATTCACCCCTCCACTTT. It encodes CASSEGQTNSPLHF.

V usage is TRBV9 and J usage is TRBJ2-2; D is unclear. There are 16 residues in the CDR3. Germline assignment: CDR1 SGDLS and CDR2 YYNGEE. V lost 8 bases to trimming and J lost 0 bases, with 17 bases between them. The CDR3 reads CASNTPRLSNTGELFF. In nucleotides, the CDR3 is TGTGCCAGTAATACTCCGAGGCTATCGAACACCGGGGAGCTGTTTTTT.

The chain carries TRBV6-5 and TRBJ2-7; 11 nucleotides line up with TRBD1. This CDR3 is built from 15 residues. From germline, CDR1 is MNHEY and CDR2 SVGAGI. Germline trimming cut 6 bases from V and 2 bases from J; bases unmatched to any gene: 6. In DNA form, the CDR3 reads TGTGCCAGCAGAACTGGACAGGGGGCCACCTACGAGCAGTACTTC. The encoded protein is CASRTGQGATYEQYF.

CDR3 sequence reads: CASTPGQKNTEAFF. Here the CDR3 DNA reads TGTGCCAGCACTCCGGGACAGAAGAACACTGAAGCTTTCTTT. The chain is built from TRBV3-1 (or the pseudogene TRBV3-2) and TRBJ1-1; 7 bases match TRBD1. Trimming cost V 7 bases and J 1 base; bases outside gene matches: 6. CDR3 length: 14 amino acids. Looked up from germline, CDR1 is LGHDT and CDR2 is YNNKEL (reference sequence).

This chain's CDR3 is CASSQDLEDRPNYGYTF. The CDR3 nucleotides read TGTGCCAGCAGCCAAGATCTAGAGGACAGACCTAACTATGGCTACACCTTC. The genes are TRBV3-1 (or the pseudogene TRBV3-2) and TRBJ1-2, with a tentative D call TRBD1 (6 bases). The CDR3 runs to 17 residues. The germline V gene encodes CDR1 LGHDT and CDR2 YNNKEL (reference sequence). V was cut by 0 bases and J by 0 bases, with 14 bases left in between.

The chain couples TRBV10-3 to TRBJ1-1, with D possibly matching TRBD1 (5 bases). The germline CDR1 and CDR2 sequences are ENHRY and SYGVKD. V was cut by 0 bases and J by 7 bases, with 15 bases left in between. The CDR3 loop spans 15 amino acids. Here the CDR3 reads CAISESGGKRIEAFF. The CDR3 DNA is TGTGCCATCAGTGAGTCGGGGGGGAAAAGGATTGAAGCTTTCTTT.

The chain links TRBV6-5 to TRBJ1-2; D might be TRBD1 (6 bases). Trimming shortened V by 5 bases and J by 8 bases, and 12 bases separated the two germline ends. Looked up from germline, CDR1 is MNHEY and CDR2 is SVGAGI. The CDR3 consists of 12 residues. The CDR3 region has the DNA TGTGCCAGCAGTATCTCAGGGGAAGGCTACACCTTC. It is translated as CASSISGEGYTF.

The chain has TRBV6-5 and TRBJ1-3; tentatively, D is TRBD1 (5 bases). Trimming removed 8 bases at V and 4 bases at J, with 12 bases between. Looked up from germline, CDR1 is MNHEY and CDR2 is SVGAGI. The CDR3 has 13 amino acids. The CDR3 DNA reads TGTGCCAGCGGACCAGGGTGGGGAAACACCATATATTTT. Its translation: CASGPGWGNTIYF.

The genes are TRBV7-9 and TRBJ2-1, with 12 positions matching TRBD2. The CDR3 has 16 amino acids. Trimming at V came to 5 bases and at J to 4 bases, leaving 6 bases not matched to a gene. Germline V gene sequence: CDR1 SEHNR, CDR2 FQNEAQ (reference sequence). DNA for the CDR3: TGTGCCAGCAGCCCAAGACTAGCGGGGGTTTACAATGAGCAGTTCTTC. Encoded protein: CASSPRLAGVYNEQFF.

The rearrangement joins TRBV19 to TRBJ2-3; 8 bases align to TRBD2. The V gene end was trimmed by 5 bases and the J gene end by 6 bases; junction bases not matched to a gene: 4. The germline V gene has CDR1 LNHDA and CDR2 SQIVND (reference sequence). This CDR3 has 13 residues. CDR3 protein: CASSVGLADTQYF. CDR3 DNA: TGTGCCAGTAGTGTAGGACTAGCCGATACGCAGTATTTT. Combining the CDR3 with reference TRBV19 and TRBJ2-3 gives the whole variable domain DGGITQSPKYLFRKEGQNVTLSCEQNLNHDAMYWYRQDPGQGLRLIYYSQIVNDFQKGDIAEGYSVSREKKESFPLTVTSAQKNPTAFYLCASSVGLADTQYFGPGTRLTVL.

In nucleotides, the CDR3 is TGCGCCAGCAGCCAGCAAGAGGGGGCGAACACTGAAGCTTTCTTT. Translating gives CASSQQEGANTEAFF. The chain has TRBV4-3 and TRBJ1-1; 7 positions match TRBD1. The length of the CDR3 is 15 residues. Germline V lookup: CDR1 LGHNA, CDR2 YSLEER. V was pared by 3 bases and J by 1 base, with 5 bases of the junction left unmatched.

The rearrangement uses TRBV3-1 (or the pseudogene TRBV3-2) and TRBJ1-6; D perhaps matches TRBD1 (6 bases). Trimming removed 3 bases from V and 1 base from J, with 13 bases in between. The CDR3 spans 17 residues. Germline assignment: CDR1 LGHDT and CDR2 YNNKEL (reference sequence). The CDR3 DNA is TGTGCCAGCAGCCACAAGGGGGATTGGTCCTATAATTCACCCCTCCACTTT. It specifies CASSHKGDWSYNSPLHF.

V gene TRBV27 combines with J gene TRBJ1-2; 9 nucleotides agree with TRBD1. Germline V lookup: CDR1 MNHEY, CDR2 SMNVEV (reference sequence). The V segment lost 5 bases and the J segment 6 bases; nucleotides outside the gene matches: 10. CDR3 length: 15 amino acids. This chain's CDR3 is CASSRPGQGMHGYTF. CDR3 DNA sequence: TGTGCCAGCAGTCGCCCGGGACAGGGAATGCATGGCTACACCTTC.

The genes are TRBV11-2 and TRBJ2-1; the D is unclear. V was pared by 3 bases and J by 5 bases, with 2 bases between. The germline V gene encodes CDR1 SGHAT and CDR2 FQNNGV. There are 11 residues in the CDR3. CDR3 region: CASSFNNEQFF. CDR3 DNA: TGTGCCAGCAGCTTTAACAATGAGCAGTTCTTC.

J is TRBJ2-3 and V is TRBV6-5; 10 positions match TRBD2. The V segment lost 7 bases and the J segment 7 bases; nucleotides outside the gene matches: 11. CDR1 is MNHEY, CDR2 SVGAGI, per germline. The CDR3 consists of 15 residues. The CDR3 region has the DNA TGTGCCAGCACCCCAGGAGCGGGGGGGCGAAATACGCAGTATTTT. Protein: CASTPGAGGRNTQYF.